These T cell receptor beta chains were read from a single sample in a study of blood T cells in healthy people across ages. TCRdb re-called the 5' RACE reads with MiXCR, one entry per CDR3 protein. The sample lists about 930,000 distinct CDR3 sequences, about 28% occurring once. The sample was also linked to a second study, of T cells of mothers and their children.

Sequencing used blood. These receptors were obtained from a woman between 35 and 50 years old in good health. CDR3s leave out the opening cysteine and the closing phenylalanine or tryptophan. Each record gives: clone size, V gene, J gene, CDR3 protein. Size is stated for part of the rows, as once, few or many counts, or as a class when the clone is expanded.

clone_size: many
v_call: TRBV10-3
j_call: TRBJ1-4
cdr3_aa: AISEPGQGIEKLF

clone_size: few
v_call: TRBV7-2
j_call: TRBJ1-1
cdr3_aa: ASSLVPRNTEAF

clone_size: many
v_call: TRBV12-3/TRBV12-4
j_call: TRBJ2-1
cdr3_aa: ASRTYPEGQF

clone_size: many
v_call: TRBV5-6
j_call: TRBJ2-7
cdr3_aa: ASSSGPSTSYEQY

clone_size: .
v_call: TRBV5-1
j_call: TRBJ2-3
cdr3_aa: ASIRDRDTDTQY

clone_size: many
v_call: TRBV12-3/TRBV12-4
j_call: TRBJ1-6
cdr3_aa: ASSYRSGSPLH

clone_size: many
v_call: TRBV3-1
j_call: TRBJ2-7
cdr3_aa: ASSQEGGYEQY

clone_size: .
v_call: TRBV20-1
j_call: TRBJ2-1
cdr3_aa: SASLAVDYYNEQF

clone_size: .
v_call: TRBV2
j_call: TRBJ2-1
cdr3_aa: ASIPTRTVNNEQF

clone_size: many
v_call: TRBV10-2
j_call: TRBJ2-5
cdr3_aa: ASRRMGDPKETQY

clone_size: few
v_call: TRBV4-1
j_call: TRBJ1-1
cdr3_aa: ASSQEPGLNTEAF

clone_size: .
v_call: TRBV24-1
j_call: TRBJ2-5
cdr3_aa: ATREGGLETQY

clone_size: .
v_call: TRBV7-2
j_call: TRBJ1-1
cdr3_aa: ASSPQGQGMAEAF

clone_size: many
v_call: TRBV7-2
j_call: TRBJ1-2
cdr3_aa: ASSSYLVGNYGYT

clone_size: few
v_call: TRBV18
j_call: TRBJ1-1
cdr3_aa: ASSPSQRNTEAF

clone_size: .
v_call: TRBV5-1
j_call: TRBJ2-3
cdr3_aa: ANSLLVTDTQY

clone_size: few
v_call: TRBV5-1
j_call: TRBJ1-1
cdr3_aa: ASSLGDREVGTEAF

clone_size: few
v_call: TRBV7-3
j_call: TRBJ2-2
cdr3_aa: ASSTQGPPNTGELF

clone_size: .
v_call: TRBV19
j_call: TRBJ1-2
cdr3_aa: ASSRSPPTAYGYT

clone_size: .
v_call: TRBV7-9
j_call: TRBJ2-3
cdr3_aa: ASSLVSPTDTQY

clone_size: few
v_call: TRBV2
j_call: TRBJ2-7
cdr3_aa: AGSATGTGGTEQY

clone_size: many
v_call: TRBV4-1
j_call: TRBJ1-5
cdr3_aa: ASSQVDRVMRNQPQH

clone_size: few
v_call: TRBV25-1
j_call: TRBJ2-7
cdr3_aa: ASSGDRGVYEQY

clone_size: many
v_call: TRBV20-1
j_call: TRBJ2-7
cdr3_aa: SARDEGGLDEQY

clone_size: .
v_call: TRBV10-1
j_call: TRBJ2-7
cdr3_aa: ASSEYDREQY

clone_size: .
v_call: TRBV9
j_call: TRBJ2-3
cdr3_aa: ASSVSSDTDTQY

clone_size: few
v_call: TRBV12-3/TRBV12-4
j_call: TRBJ2-2
cdr3_aa: ASSFSGGGGELF

clone_size: few
v_call: TRBV28
j_call: TRBJ1-5
cdr3_aa: ASNLELTGGLNQPQH

clone_size: .
v_call: TRBV12-3/TRBV12-4
j_call: TRBJ2-5
cdr3_aa: ASGNGGLAEQETQY

clone_size: few
v_call: TRBV5-1
j_call: TRBJ1-4
cdr3_aa: ASSLGGQTNEKLF

clone_size: .
v_call: TRBV20-1
j_call: TRBJ1-1
cdr3_aa: SARGGSAENTEAF

clone_size: many
v_call: TRBV7-2
j_call: TRBJ2-7
cdr3_aa: ASSGLNGGREQY

clone_size: many
v_call: TRBV7-2
j_call: TRBJ2-5
cdr3_aa: ASSFNQGASETQY

clone_size: .
v_call: TRBV5-1
j_call: TRBJ2-7
cdr3_aa: ASSEDRGPYEQY

clone_size: many
v_call: TRBV7-2
j_call: TRBJ2-7
cdr3_aa: ASSLQDSYYEQY

clone_size: many
v_call: TRBV12-3/TRBV12-4
j_call: TRBJ2-1
cdr3_aa: ASTAFRGGAVAEQF

clone_size: few
v_call: TRBV3-1
j_call: TRBJ2-3
cdr3_aa: ASSRRGRGFSDTQY

clone_size: .
v_call: TRBV9
j_call: TRBJ1-1
cdr3_aa: ASSVEGAGADTEAF

clone_size: .
v_call: TRBV6-6
j_call: TRBJ1-5
cdr3_aa: ARSVGQGGHGNQPQH

clone_size: many
v_call: TRBV7-6
j_call: TRBJ2-7
cdr3_aa: ASSPRFGQGSYEQY

clone_size: few
v_call: TRBV6-5
j_call: TRBJ1-6
cdr3_aa: ASSYSYGTPLH

clone_size: many
v_call: TRBV7-2
j_call: TRBJ2-7
cdr3_aa: ASSLEFRVYEQY

clone_size: few
v_call: TRBV7-2
j_call: TRBJ1-3
cdr3_aa: ASGSQGRAGNTIY

clone_size: many
v_call: TRBV5-1
j_call: TRBJ2-7
cdr3_aa: ASSLGLADSYEQY

clone_size: .
v_call: TRBV29-1
j_call: TRBJ2-2
cdr3_aa: SVQIRVPNTGELF

clone_size: many
v_call: TRBV12-3/TRBV12-4
j_call: TRBJ1-5
cdr3_aa: ASSILRDAGQPQH

clone_size: .
v_call: TRBV3-1
j_call: TRBJ2-2
cdr3_aa: ASSQVGGHTGELF

clone_size: few
v_call: TRBV7-6
j_call: TRBJ2-7
cdr3_aa: ASSGQATGGKRTYEQY

clone_size: .
v_call: TRBV10-3
j_call: TRBJ1-2
cdr3_aa: AISDIQRGYT

clone_size: .
v_call: TRBV4-1
j_call: TRBJ1-1
cdr3_aa: ASSPLEASMNTEAF

clone_size: many
v_call: TRBV7-2
j_call: TRBJ2-7
cdr3_aa: ASSWGSGGRAYEQY

clone_size: many
v_call: TRBV20-1
j_call: TRBJ2-7
cdr3_aa: SAPDHHEQY

clone_size: few
v_call: TRBV5-6
j_call: TRBJ1-2
cdr3_aa: ASSLYRGNGYT

clone_size: many
v_call: TRBV12-3/TRBV12-4
j_call: TRBJ1-6
cdr3_aa: ASSPDRGNNSPLH

clone_size: few
v_call: TRBV20-1
j_call: TRBJ2-7
cdr3_aa: SARGTGGSEQY

clone_size: many
v_call: TRBV7-3
j_call: TRBJ1-2
cdr3_aa: ASSGAGGYGYT

clone_size: once
v_call: TRBV11-2
j_call: TRBJ2-5
cdr3_aa: ASSTRDRWGQGTQY

clone_size: .
v_call: TRBV12-3/TRBV12-4
j_call: TRBJ2-1
cdr3_aa: ASSFTQGQGAYNEQF